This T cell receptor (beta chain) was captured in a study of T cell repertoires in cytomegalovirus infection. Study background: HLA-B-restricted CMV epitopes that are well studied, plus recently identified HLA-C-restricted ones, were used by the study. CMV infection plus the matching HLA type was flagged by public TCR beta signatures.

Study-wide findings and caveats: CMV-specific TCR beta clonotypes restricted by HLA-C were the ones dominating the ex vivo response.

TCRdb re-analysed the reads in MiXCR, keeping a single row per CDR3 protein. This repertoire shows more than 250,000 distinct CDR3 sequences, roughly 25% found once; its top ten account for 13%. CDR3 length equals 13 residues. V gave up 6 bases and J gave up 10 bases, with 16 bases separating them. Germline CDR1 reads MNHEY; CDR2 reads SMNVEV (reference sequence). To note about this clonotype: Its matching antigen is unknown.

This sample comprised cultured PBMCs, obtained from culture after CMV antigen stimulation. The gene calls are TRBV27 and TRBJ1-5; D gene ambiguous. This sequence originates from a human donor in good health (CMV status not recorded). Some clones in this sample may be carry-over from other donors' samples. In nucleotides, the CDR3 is TGTGCCAGCAGCCACAAGGCCCATCGACCCCAGCATTTT. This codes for CASSHKAHRPQHF.